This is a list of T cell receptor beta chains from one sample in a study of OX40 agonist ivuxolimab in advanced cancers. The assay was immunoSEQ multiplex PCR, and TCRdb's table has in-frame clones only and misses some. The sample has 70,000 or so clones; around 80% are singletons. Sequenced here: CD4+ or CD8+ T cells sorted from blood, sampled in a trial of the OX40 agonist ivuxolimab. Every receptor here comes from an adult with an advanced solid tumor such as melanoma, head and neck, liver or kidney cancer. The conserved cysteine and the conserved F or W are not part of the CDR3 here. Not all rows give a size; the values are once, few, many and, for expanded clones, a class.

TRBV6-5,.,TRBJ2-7,ASRGIWDYEQY
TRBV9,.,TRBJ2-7,ASSLGLLGHEQY
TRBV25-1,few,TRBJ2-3,ASSEAGLDTQY
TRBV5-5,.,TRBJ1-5,ASSRLQSNQPQH
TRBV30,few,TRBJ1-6,AWSLWEGRDSPLH
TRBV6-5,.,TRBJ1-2,ATTTGGGYGYT
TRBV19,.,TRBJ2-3,ASSPTSGPTDTQY
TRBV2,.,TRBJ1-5,ASSGQGVGLSNQPQH
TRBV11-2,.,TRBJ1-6,ASSPFQGAGSPLH
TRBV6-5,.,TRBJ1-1,ASSPPGGNTEAF
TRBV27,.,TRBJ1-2,ASSLTGGGGYGYT
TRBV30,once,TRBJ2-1,AWNEGQGVWNEQF
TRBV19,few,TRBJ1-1,ASRGQQNMNTEAF
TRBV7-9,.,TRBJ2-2,ASSLDRVWAGELF
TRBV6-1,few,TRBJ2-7,ASIAGGRNSYEQY
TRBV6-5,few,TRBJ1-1,ASRRHQGEAF
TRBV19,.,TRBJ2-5,ASSAGTGSSTQY
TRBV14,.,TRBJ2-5,ASSNDGGLAGVGRGTQY
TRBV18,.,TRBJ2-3,ASLIEGTRTDTQY
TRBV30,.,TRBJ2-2,AWRLGVNTGELF
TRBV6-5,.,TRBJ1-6,ASSYSSSSYNSPLH
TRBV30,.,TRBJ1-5,AWSPGSGAPWH
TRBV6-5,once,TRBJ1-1,ASREQGPAF
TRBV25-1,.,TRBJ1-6,ASRTGVIGSGSPLH
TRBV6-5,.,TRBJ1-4,ASSSRRGGNEKLF
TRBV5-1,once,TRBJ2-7,ASSSGPSSYEQY
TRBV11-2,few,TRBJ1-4,ASSLGLGDRNNEKLF
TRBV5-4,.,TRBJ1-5,ASSEGSDSNQPQH
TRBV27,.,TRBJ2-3,ASSPSEGDTQY
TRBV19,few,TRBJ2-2,ASSILGGRNTGELF
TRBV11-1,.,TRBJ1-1,ASSLEGATNTEAF
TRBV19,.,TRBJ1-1,ASSYLGQGVSEAF
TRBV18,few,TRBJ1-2,ASSPGDSGYT